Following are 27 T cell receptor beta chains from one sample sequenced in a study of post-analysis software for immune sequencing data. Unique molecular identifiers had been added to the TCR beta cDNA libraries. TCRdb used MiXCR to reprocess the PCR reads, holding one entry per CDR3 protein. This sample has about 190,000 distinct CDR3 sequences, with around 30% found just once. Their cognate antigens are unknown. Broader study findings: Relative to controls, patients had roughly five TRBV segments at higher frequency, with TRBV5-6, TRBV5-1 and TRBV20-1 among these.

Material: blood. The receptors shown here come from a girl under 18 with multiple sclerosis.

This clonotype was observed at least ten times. CDR3 nucleotides: TGTGCCAGCAGTTACGGACTAGCTACAGATACGCAGTATTTT. Translated, it gives CASSYGLATDTQYF. The chain links TRBV28 to TRBJ2-3, with TRBD2 matching over 8 bases. The V gene's germline CDR1 is MDHEN and CDR2 SYDVKM. CDR3 length: 14 residues. Trimming removed 4 bases from V and 3 bases from J; junction bases left unmatched: 3.

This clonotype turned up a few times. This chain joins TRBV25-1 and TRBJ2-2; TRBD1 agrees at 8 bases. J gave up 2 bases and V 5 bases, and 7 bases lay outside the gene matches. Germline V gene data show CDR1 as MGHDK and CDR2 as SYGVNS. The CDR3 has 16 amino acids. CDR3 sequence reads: CASSLGTGLNTGELFF. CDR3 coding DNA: TGTGCCAGCAGTCTGGGGACAGGTCTTAACACCGGGGAGCTGTTTTTT.

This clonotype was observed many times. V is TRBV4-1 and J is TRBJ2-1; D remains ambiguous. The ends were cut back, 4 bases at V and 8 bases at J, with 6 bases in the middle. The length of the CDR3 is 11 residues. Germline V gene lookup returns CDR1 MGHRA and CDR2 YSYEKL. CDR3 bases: TGCGCCAGCAGCCGTGCCGATGAGCAGTTCTTC. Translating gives CASSRADEQFF.

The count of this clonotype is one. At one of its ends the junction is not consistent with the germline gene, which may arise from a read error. The CDR3 DNA reads TGTGTCAGCAGCCAAGATCGAGGGCGCTATAGCAATCAGCCCCAGCATTTT. Its protein is CVSSQDRGRYSNQPQHF. The chain employs TRBV14 and TRBJ1-5; no reliable D call. The CDR3 runs 17 residues. CDR1 and CDR2 from the germline V gene are SGHDN and FVKESK.

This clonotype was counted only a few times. Here the CDR3 reads CATSRDGGEIFRYTF. CDR3 bases: TGTGCCACCAGCAGAGATGGTGGGGAGATCTTTCGCTACACCTTC. This chain joins TRBV15 and TRBJ1-2; no definite D call. Trimming cost V 0 bases and J 9 bases, with 17 bases left between them. The CDR3 is 15 residues long. The germline V gene encodes CDR1 LNHNV and CDR2 YYDKDF (reference sequence).

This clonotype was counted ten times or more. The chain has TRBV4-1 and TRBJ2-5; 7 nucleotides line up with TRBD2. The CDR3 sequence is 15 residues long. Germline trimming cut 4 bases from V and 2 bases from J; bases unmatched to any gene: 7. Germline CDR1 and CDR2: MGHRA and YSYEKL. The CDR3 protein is CASSRGIAGQETQYF. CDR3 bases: TGCGCCAGCAGCCGGGGAATAGCGGGTCAAGAGACCCAGTACTTC.

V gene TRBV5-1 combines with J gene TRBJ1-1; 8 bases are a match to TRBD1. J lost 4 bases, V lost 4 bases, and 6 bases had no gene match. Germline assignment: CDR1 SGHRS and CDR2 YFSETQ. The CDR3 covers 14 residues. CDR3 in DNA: TGCGCCAGCAGCGGGGGGACAGGTTCCACTGAAGCTTTCTTT. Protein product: CASSGGTGSTEAFF.

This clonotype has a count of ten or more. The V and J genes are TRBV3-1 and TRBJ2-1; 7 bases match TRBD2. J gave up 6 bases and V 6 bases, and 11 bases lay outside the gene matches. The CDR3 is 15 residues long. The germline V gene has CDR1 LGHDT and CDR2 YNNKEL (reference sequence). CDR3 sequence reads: CASSPGGVGRNEQFF. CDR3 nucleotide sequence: TGTGCCAGCAGTCCGGGAGGTGTAGGTCGCAATGAGCAGTTCTTC.

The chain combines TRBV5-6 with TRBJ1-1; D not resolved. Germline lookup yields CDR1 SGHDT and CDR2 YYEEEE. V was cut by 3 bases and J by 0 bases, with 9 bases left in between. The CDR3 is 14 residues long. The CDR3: CASSSDLMNTEAFF. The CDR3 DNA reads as TGTGCCAGCAGCTCAGACCTCATGAACACTGAAGCTTTCTTT. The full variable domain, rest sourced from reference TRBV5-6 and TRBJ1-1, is DAGVTQSPTHLIKTRGQQVTLRCSPKSGHDTVSWYQQALGQGPQFIFQYYEEEERQRGNFPDRFSGHQFPNYSSELNVNALLLGDSALYLCASSSDLMNTEAFFGQGTRLTVV.

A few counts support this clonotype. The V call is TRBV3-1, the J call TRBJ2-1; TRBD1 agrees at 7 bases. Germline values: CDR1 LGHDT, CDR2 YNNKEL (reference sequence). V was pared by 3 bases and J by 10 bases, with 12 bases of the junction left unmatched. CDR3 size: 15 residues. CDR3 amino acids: CASSHRGRGLGEQFF. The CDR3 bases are TGTGCCAGCAGCCATCGGGGAAGGGGGCTGGGGGAGCAGTTCTTC.

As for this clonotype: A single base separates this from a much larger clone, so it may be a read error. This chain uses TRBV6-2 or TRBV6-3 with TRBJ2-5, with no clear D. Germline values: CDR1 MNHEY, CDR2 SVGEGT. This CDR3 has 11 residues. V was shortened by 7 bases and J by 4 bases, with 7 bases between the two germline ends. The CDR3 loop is CASTQRETQYF. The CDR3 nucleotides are TGTGCCAGCACCCAGCGAGAGACCCAGTACTTC.

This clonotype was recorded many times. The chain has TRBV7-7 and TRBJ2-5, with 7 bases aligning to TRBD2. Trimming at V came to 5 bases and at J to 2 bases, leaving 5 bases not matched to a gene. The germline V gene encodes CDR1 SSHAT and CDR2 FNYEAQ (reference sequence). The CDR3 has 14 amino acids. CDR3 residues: CASSPRTSQETQYF. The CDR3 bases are TGTGCCAGCAGCCCGCGGACTAGTCAAGAGACCCAGTACTTC.

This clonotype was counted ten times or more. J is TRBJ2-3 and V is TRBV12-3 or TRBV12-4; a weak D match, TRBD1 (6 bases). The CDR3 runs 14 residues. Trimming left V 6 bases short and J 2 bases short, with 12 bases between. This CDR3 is CASRTGQLTDTQYF. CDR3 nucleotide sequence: TGTGCCAGCAGAACCGGACAGCTCACAGATACGCAGTATTTT.

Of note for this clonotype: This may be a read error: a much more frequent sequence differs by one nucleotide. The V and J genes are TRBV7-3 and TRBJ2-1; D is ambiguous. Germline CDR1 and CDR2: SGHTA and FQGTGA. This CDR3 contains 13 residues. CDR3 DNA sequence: TGTTCCAGCAGCATGGACGAATACAATGAGCAGTTCTTC. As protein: CSSSMDEYNEQFF.

The CDR3 reads CASSQFTGELFF. In DNA form, the CDR3 reads TGTGCCAGCAGCCAATTCACCGGGGAGCTGTTTTTT. This chain connects TRBV9 to TRBJ2-2; D is ambiguous. Per germline, CDR1 SGDLS and CDR2 YYNGEE. The V end was cut by 4 bases, the J end by 4 bases, with 5 bases between. This CDR3 is built from 12 residues.

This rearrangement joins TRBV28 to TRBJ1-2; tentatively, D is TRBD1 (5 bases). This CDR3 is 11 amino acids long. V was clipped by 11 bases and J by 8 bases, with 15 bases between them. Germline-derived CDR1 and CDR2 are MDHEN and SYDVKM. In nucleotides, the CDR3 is TGTGCCTTCGGGGGAGATTTGGGCTACACCTTC. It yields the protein CAFGGDLGYTF.

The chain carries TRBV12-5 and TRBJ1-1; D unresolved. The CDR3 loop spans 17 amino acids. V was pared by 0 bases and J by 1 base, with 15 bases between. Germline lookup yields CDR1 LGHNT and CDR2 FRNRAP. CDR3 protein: CASGLVLSSVENTEAFF. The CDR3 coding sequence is TGTGCTAGTGGTTTGGTATTGTCGTCTGTGGAGAACACTGAAGCTTTCTTT.

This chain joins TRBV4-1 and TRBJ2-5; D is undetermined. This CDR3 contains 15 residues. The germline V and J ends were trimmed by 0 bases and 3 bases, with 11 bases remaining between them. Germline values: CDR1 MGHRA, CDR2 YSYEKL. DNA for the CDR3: TGCGCCAGCAGCCAAGAGGGAACGGCAGAAGAGACCCAGTACTTC. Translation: CASSQEGTAEETQYF.

The CDR3 is CASSSALVGGELFF. In DNA form, the CDR3 reads TGTGCCAGCAGTTCAGCGTTAGTTGGCGGGGAGCTGTTTTTT. The V and J genes are TRBV12-3 or TRBV12-4 and TRBJ2-2; D unresolved. V lost 4 bases to trimming and J lost 7 bases, with 13 bases between them. The CDR3 loop spans 14 amino acids.

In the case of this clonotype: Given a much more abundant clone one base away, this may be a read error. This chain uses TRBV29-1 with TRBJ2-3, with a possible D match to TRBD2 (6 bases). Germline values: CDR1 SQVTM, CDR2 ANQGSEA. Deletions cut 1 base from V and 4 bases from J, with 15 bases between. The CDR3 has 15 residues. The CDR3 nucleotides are TGCAGCGTTGAAGGTCGGCGGGGTGGGTCAGATACGCAGTATTTT. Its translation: CSVEGRRGGSDTQYF.

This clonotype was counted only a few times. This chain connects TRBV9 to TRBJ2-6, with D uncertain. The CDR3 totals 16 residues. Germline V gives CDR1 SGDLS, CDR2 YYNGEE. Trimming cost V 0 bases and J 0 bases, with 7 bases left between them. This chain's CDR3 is CASSVGRYSGANVLTF. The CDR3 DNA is TGTGCCAGCAGCGTAGGCCGGTACTCTGGGGCCAACGTCCTGACTTTC.

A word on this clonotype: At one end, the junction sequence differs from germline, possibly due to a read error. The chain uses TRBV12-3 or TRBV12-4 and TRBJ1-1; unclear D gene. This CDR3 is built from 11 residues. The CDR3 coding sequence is TGTGCCCGCAGTTTCGGCACTGAAGCTTTCTTT. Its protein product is CARSFGTEAFF.

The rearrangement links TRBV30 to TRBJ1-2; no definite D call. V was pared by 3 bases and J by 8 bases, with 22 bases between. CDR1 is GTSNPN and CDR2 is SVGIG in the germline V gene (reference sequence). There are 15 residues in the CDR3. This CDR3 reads CAWRTTGNTGGGYTF. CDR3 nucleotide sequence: TGTGCCTGGAGGACGACCGGGAACACTGGCGGAGGCTACACCTTC.

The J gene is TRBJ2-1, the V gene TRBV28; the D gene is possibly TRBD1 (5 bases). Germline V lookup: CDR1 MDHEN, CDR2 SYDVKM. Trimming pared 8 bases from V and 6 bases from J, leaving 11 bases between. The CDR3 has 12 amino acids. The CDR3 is CASVGLTNEQFF. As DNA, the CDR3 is TGTGCCAGCGTGGGGCTCACCAATGAGCAGTTCTTC.

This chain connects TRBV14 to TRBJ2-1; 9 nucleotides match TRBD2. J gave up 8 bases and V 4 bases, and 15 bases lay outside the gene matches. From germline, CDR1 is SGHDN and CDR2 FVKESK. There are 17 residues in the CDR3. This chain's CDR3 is CASSRVKGLAGEHEQFF. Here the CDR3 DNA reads TGTGCCAGCAGCCGGGTCAAGGGGTTAGCGGGAGAACATGAGCAGTTCTTC.

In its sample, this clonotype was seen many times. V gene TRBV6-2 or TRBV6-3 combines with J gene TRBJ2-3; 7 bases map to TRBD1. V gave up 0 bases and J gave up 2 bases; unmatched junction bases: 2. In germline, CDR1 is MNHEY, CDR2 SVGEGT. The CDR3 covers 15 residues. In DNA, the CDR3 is TGTGCCAGCAGTTACTCGGGACAGAACACAGATACGCAGTATTTT. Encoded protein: CASSYSGQNTDTQYF.

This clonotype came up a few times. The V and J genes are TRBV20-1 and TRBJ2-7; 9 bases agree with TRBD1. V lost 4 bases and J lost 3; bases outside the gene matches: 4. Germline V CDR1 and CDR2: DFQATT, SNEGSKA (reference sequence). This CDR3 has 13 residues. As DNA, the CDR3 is TGCAGTGCTAATCAGGGACAGGGCTACGAGCAGTACTTC. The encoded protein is CSANQGQGYEQYF.